These 13 T cell receptor beta chains came from one sample sequenced in a study of blood T cells in healthy people across ages. PCR was performed a second time for 7 to 11 cycles using a sample-barcoded 5' primer and a J-beta primer mix. TCRdb independently ran MiXCR on the 5' RACE reads; one entry per CDR3 protein. The profile covers fewer than 1,200,000 distinct CDR3 sequences, with 20% to 25% appearing a single time and 0.65% to 0.95% taken by the ten largest. These same data were also listed under a study on T cells of mothers and their children.

Sequencing used blood. These receptors all come from a girl aged 2 to 9 in good health.

This clonotype was seen more than once but under ten times. This sequence joins TRBV4-1 and TRBJ2-5; D is unresolved. The end of the DNA fits TRBJ2-7 better, so the J call may be wrong. CDR3 length: 15 residues. The germline V gene has CDR1 MGHRA and CDR2 YSYEKL. CDR3 region: CASSQDSRRPYEQYF. The DNA for the CDR3 is TGCGCCAGCAGCCAAGACTCACGCCGACCCTACGAGCAGTACTTC.

The V call is TRBV10-3, the J call TRBJ2-7; 11 bases align to TRBD2. J was trimmed by 6 bases and V by 9 bases; bases with no gene match: 7. The CDR3 extends over 13 amino acids. Germline V gene sequence: CDR1 ENHRY, CDR2 SYGVKD. CDR3 residues: CAIGGLAGGEQYF. The DNA for the CDR3 is TGTGCCATTGGGGGCCTAGCGGGGGGCGAGCAGTACTTC.

To note about this clonotype: At one end the junction does not follow the germline gene, possibly because of a read error. The J gene is TRBJ2-5, the V gene TRBV20-1; TRBD2 matches at 13 bases. Germline assignment: CDR1 DFQATT and CDR2 SNEGSKA (reference sequence). The CDR3 runs to 15 residues. The DNA of the CDR3 is TGCAGTGCTAGAGGACTAGCGGGAGGTTCAGAGGCCCAGTACTTC. Its translation: CSARGLAGGSEAQYF.

The chain recombines TRBV3-1 with TRBJ2-2; D call uncertain. The V end was cut by 2 bases, the J end by 4 bases, with 17 bases between. From germline, CDR1 is LGHDT and CDR2 YNNKEL (reference sequence). This CDR3 is built from 17 residues. CDR3 DNA sequence: TGTGCCAGCAGCCAAAGTAATTTGAAACGGTCCACCGGGGAGCTGTTTTTT. Its translation is CASSQSNLKRSTGELFF.

The rearrangement joins TRBV4-2 to TRBJ1-6; no reliable D call. The CDR3 totals 15 residues. The V gene lost 0 bases and the J gene lost 9 bases, with 12 bases spanning the gap. In germline, CDR1 is LGHNA, CDR2 YNFKEQ. The CDR3 DNA reads TGTGCCAGCAGCCAAGACACGGCCCTTGCTTCACCCCTCCACTTT. Translating gives CASSQDTALASPLHF.

This chain joins TRBV15 and TRBJ2-1, with 10 bases fitting TRBD1. Germline assignment: CDR1 LNHNV and CDR2 YYDKDF (reference sequence). The CDR3 spans 15 residues. The trim removed 7 bases at V and 4 bases at J, leaving 7 bases unmatched. This chain's CDR3 is CATNPRDRGYNEQFF. The CDR3 DNA reads TGTGCCACCAACCCTAGGGACAGGGGATACAATGAGCAGTTCTTC.

This clonotype was counted only a few times. The V gene is TRBV24-1, the J gene TRBJ1-3; D unclear. The V gene lost 8 bases and the J gene lost 4 bases, with 5 bases spanning the gap. Germline V lookup: CDR1 KGHDR, CDR2 SFDVKD. This CDR3 region has 11 residues. In DNA form, the CDR3 reads TGTGCCACCATTGCCGGAAACACCATATATTTT. Its translation: CATIAGNTIYF.

The rearrangement links TRBV25-1 to TRBJ2-1, with 10 positions matching TRBD1. The J call may be wrong; the DNA end is better matched by TRBJ2-7. The CDR3 has 13 amino acids. Germline V gene lookup returns CDR1 MGHDK and CDR2 SYGVNS. CDR3 bases: TGTGCCAGCAGCGGGACAGGGGTGAGCGAGCAGTACTTC. Its translation is CASSGTGVSEQYF.

The chain couples TRBV28 to TRBJ2-1; D remains ambiguous. The ends were cut back, 3 bases at V and 4 bases at J, with 10 bases in the middle. The CDR3 runs to 14 residues. Germline V gene lookup returns CDR1 MDHEN and CDR2 SYDVKM. The CDR3 region has the DNA TGTGCCAGCAGTTTTCTCCGGGTTTACAATGAGCAGTTCTTC. This encodes CASSFLRVYNEQFF. Based on the CDR3 plus reference TRBV28 and TRBJ2-1, the full variable domain is DVKVTQSSRYLVKRTGEKVFLECVQDMDHENMFWYRQDPGLGLRLIYFSYDVKMKEKGDIPEGYSVSREKKERFSLILESASTNQTSMYLCASSFLRVYNEQFFGPGTRLTVL.

This clonotype was seen more than once but under ten times. This chain links TRBV12-5 with TRBJ1-1; D is ambiguous. This CDR3 contains 16 residues. V dropped 1 base and J dropped 1 base, with 13 bases sitting between them. Looked up from germline, CDR1 is LGHNT and CDR2 is FRNRAP. DNA of the CDR3: TGTGCTAGTGGTTTGGAGATCAGCCAAGCGAACACTGAAGCTTTCTTT. Its protein is CASGLEISQANTEAFF.

The rearrangement uses TRBV5-5 and TRBJ2-1, with D uncertain. This CDR3 has 14 residues. CDR1 SGHKS and CDR2 YYEKEE come from the germline V gene (reference sequence). V lost 2 bases, J lost 7 bases, and 13 bases lay in between. CDR3 amino acids: CASSFRALGNEQFF. The CDR3 nucleotides are TGTGCCAGCAGCTTTCGGGCCCTGGGGAATGAGCAGTTCTTC.

The chain is built from TRBV29-1 and TRBJ2-3; D is perhaps TRBD2 (6 bases). This CDR3 contains 15 residues. The germline V gene encodes CDR1 SQVTM and CDR2 ANQGSEA. V dropped 0 bases and J dropped 0 bases, with 10 bases sitting between them. CDR3 nucleotides: TGCAGCGTTGAAGATAGGCGGGGTAGCACAGATACGCAGTATTTT. Its protein product is CSVEDRRGSTDTQYF.

This clonotype has a single count. A much larger clone lies one base from this, so it may be a read error. The chain joins TRBV7-9 to TRBJ2-3; 7 nucleotides line up with TRBD1. Germline lookup yields CDR1 SEHNR and CDR2 FQNEAQ (reference sequence). The CDR3 sequence is 15 residues long. The CDR3 spells CSSSSGTASTDTQYF. As DNA, the CDR3 is TGTTCCAGCAGCTCAGGGACAGCTAGCACAGATACGCAGTATTTT.